Listed here are 5 T cell receptor beta chains from one sample, sequenced in a study of PD-L1 blockade in urothelial cancer. Data came from immunoSEQ multiplex PCR; TCRdb stores just in-frame clones and leaves some out. Here the sample spans about 95,000 clones, around 86% being singletons. Time point given: pretreatment peripheral blood. This material consisted of PBMCs, taken around atezolizumab (anti-PD-L1) treatment. These receptors were collected from a man in his fifties or sixties with urothelial cancer.

This sequence joins TRBV29-1 and TRBJ1-4, with 8 positions matching TRBD1. There are 15 residues in the CDR3. V was pared by 3 bases and J by 5 bases, with 8 bases of the junction left unmatched. The germline CDR1 and CDR2 sequences are SQVTM and ANQGSEA. The CDR3 loop reads CSVEVTGTGNEKLFF. The CDR3 coding sequence is TGCAGCGTTGAGGTGACCGGGACAGGAAATGAAAAACTGTTTTTT.

The gene calls are TRBV5-6 and TRBJ1-2; D is ambiguous. This CDR3 has 16 residues. CDR1 and CDR2 (germline): SGHDT, YYEEEE. Trimming shortened V by 0 bases and J by 7 bases, and 19 bases separated the two germline ends. CDR3: CASSLGPPSPSGGYTF. The CDR3 nucleotides read TGTGCCAGCAGCTTGGGCCCGCCGAGCCCTTCGGGTGGCTACACCTTC.

This chain joins TRBV7-2 and TRBJ2-7, with TRBD2 identical over 14 bases. The CDR3 spans 15 residues. Germline CDR1 SGHTA, CDR2 FQGNSA. The J segment lost 5 bases and the V segment lost 4 bases, leaving 4 bases of the junction unmatched. In DNA form, the CDR3 reads TGTGCCAGCAGCTCGGGACTAGCGGGAGTTGACGAGCAGTACTTC. Translating gives CASSSGLAGVDEQYF.

The chain uses TRBV5-1 and TRBJ2-3, with 14 bases fitting TRBD2. Unmatched junction bases numbered 8, after V lost 4 bases and J lost 1 base. The germline V gene has CDR1 SGHRS and CDR2 YFSETQ. The CDR3 spans 18 residues. The CDR3 protein is CASSVGTSGSFGTDTQYF. In DNA, the CDR3 is TGCGCCAGCAGCGTCGGGACTAGCGGGAGTTTCGGCACAGATACGCAGTATTTT.

The rearrangement joins TRBV19 to TRBJ2-1, with D tentatively TRBD2 (5 bases). There are 15 residues in the CDR3. Germline V gene lookup returns CDR1 LNHDA and CDR2 SQIVND (reference sequence). V lost 10 bases, J lost 0 bases, and 16 bases lay in between. The CDR3 reads CANDAGISSYNEQFF. The DNA for the CDR3 is TGTGCCAACGACGCCGGGATAAGCTCCTACAATGAGCAGTTCTTC.